Following are 26 T cell receptor beta chains from one sample sequenced in a study of shared clonotypes between healthy human individuals (dated by TCRdb to the early 2020s). The library was made by the immunoSEQ multiplex PCR assay. TCRdb mirrors the immuneACCESS table, restricted to in-frame sequences. Some clones are absent from its copies; in checked studies, under half trace to an unresolved V gene, and the reason for the others is unknown. The sample data list hundreds of thousands of clones, and about 96% of these were observed just once. The ten largest account for 0.055% to 0.075% of the sample. The sequencing sample was made of naive CD4+ T cells sorted from blood. According to the study, the label for this sample's cell subset or site signals: CD45RA+ positively selected. These receptors were taken from a woman aged 30 to 39 in good health.

The rearrangement links TRBV15 to TRBJ2-7; D could derive from TRBD1 or TRBD2 (5 bases each). CDR3 size: 13 residues. Trimming stripped 0 bases from V and 9 bases from J, with 12 bases between. The germline gives CDR1 LNHNV, CDR2 YYDKDF (reference sequence). The CDR3 nucleotides read TGTGCCACCAGCAGAGAAGTCGGGACCGTGCAGTACTTC. Translation gives CATSREVGTVQYF.

The chain couples TRBV6-5 to TRBJ2-7; tentatively, D is TRBD1 (6 bases). This CDR3 is built from 13 residues. Germline V gives CDR1 MNHEY, CDR2 SVGAGI. V gave up 8 bases and J gave up 3 bases, with 14 bases separating them. Here the CDR3 DNA reads TGTGCCAGCTCAACCAGGGGTTTCTACGAGCAGTACTTC. This gives the protein CASSTRGFYEQYF.

The V call is TRBV2, the J call TRBJ2-7; D is undetermined. Germline CDR1 and CDR2: SNHLY and FYNNEI. Trimming took off 4 bases at V and 7 bases at J, with 14 bases between the two ends. The CDR3 spans 13 residues. The CDR3, as DNA: TGTGCCAGCAGTGTCCGGACCAGTGGGGAGCAGTACTTC. Its translation is CASSVRTSGEQYF.

Notes on this clone: Other DNA sequences within the sample encode an identical CDR3. This chain connects TRBV19 to TRBJ1-5; D gene uncertain. CDR3 length: 12 residues. Germline lookup yields CDR1 LNHDA and CDR2 SQIVND (reference sequence). The V gene lost 6 bases and the J gene lost 4 bases, with 7 bases spanning the gap. CDR3 nucleotides: TGTGCCAGTAGCTTACCGAATCAGCCCCAGCATTTT. Residues: CASSLPNQPQHF.

The rearrangement links TRBV19 to TRBJ2-5; D possibly corresponds to TRBD2 (7 bases). The DNA end is a closer match to TRBJ2-7, so the J assignment may be wrong. Germline V gene data show CDR1 as LNHDA and CDR2 as SQIVND (reference sequence). The CDR3 is made up of 19 amino acids. The CDR3 DNA is TGTGCCAGTAGTATAGAAGGACTAGTGGGGGCAGACCGGGCTTACGAGCAGTACTTC. It yields the protein CASSIEGLVGADRAYEQYF.

This sequence joins TRBV5-1 and TRBJ1-4; no reliable D call. The CDR3 is 14 amino acids. Trimming cost V 4 bases and J 6 bases, with 13 bases left between them. Germline V gene sequence: CDR1 SGHRS, CDR2 YFSETQ. This CDR3 is CASSDHRRDEKLFF. CDR3 sequence (DNA): TGCGCCAGCAGCGATCACCGGCGGGATGAAAAACTGTTTTTT.

This rearrangement joins TRBV7-9 to TRBJ2-7; D might be TRBD1 or TRBD2, each matching 5 bases. The V gene lost 3 bases and the J gene lost 4 bases, with 10 bases spanning the gap. There are 13 residues in the CDR3. Germline lookup yields CDR1 SEHNR and CDR2 FQNEAQ (reference sequence). CDR3 in DNA: TGTGCCAGCAGCTTGAGGGCAGGGTACGAGCAGTACTTC. This gives the protein CASSLRAGYEQYF.

The V and J genes are TRBV19 and TRBJ1-5; 10 positions match TRBD1. The CDR3 length is 15 residues. The germline CDR1 and CDR2 sequences are LNHDA and SQIVND (reference sequence). V lost 6 bases, J lost 6 bases, and 8 bases stayed unmatched. CDR3 DNA sequence: TGTGCCAGTAGACTGGACAGGGGGGGGTTTCAGCCCCAGCATTTT. It encodes CASRLDRGGFQPQHF.

The rearrangement uses TRBV28 and TRBJ1-1, with D maybe TRBD1 (6 bases). Germline loops: CDR1 MDHEN, CDR2 SYDVKM. Trimming left V 5 bases short and J 4 bases short, with 14 bases between. The CDR3 consists of 14 residues. In DNA form, the CDR3 reads TGTGCCAGCAGTATTGGACAGCGGGTCACTGAAGCTTTCTTT. It yields the protein CASSIGQRVTEAFF. Together with reference TRBV28 and TRBJ1-1, the CDR3 gives the full variable domain: DVKVTQSSRYLVKRTGEKVFLECVQDMDHENMFWYRQDPGLGLRLIYFSYDVKMKEKGDIPEGYSVSREKKERFSLILESASTNQTSMYLCASSIGQRVTEAFFGQGTRLTVV.

The V call is TRBV19, the J call TRBJ2-1, with a weak D call TRBD2 (5 bases). CDR1 is LNHDA and CDR2 is SQIVND in the germline V gene (reference sequence). The V and J ends lost 10 bases and 5 bases respectively, with 21 bases between them. The CDR3 runs 15 residues. The CDR3 protein is CATSLAPAQNNEQFF. The CDR3 DNA follows: TGTGCCACCTCTCTAGCCCCCGCCCAGAACAATGAGCAGTTCTTC.

The table lists this clone with a few counts. The chain uses TRBV19 and TRBJ2-2; 8 bases match TRBD1. Germline V gives CDR1 LNHDA, CDR2 SQIVND (reference sequence). V lost 1 base and J lost 4; bases outside the gene matches: 8. This CDR3 has 17 residues. The CDR3 here is CASSIAPQGAGTGELFF. The CDR3 bases are TGTGCCAGTAGTATAGCCCCGCAGGGGGCGGGCACCGGGGAGCTGTTTTTT.

The rearrangement joins TRBV30 to TRBJ1-6; 7 positions agree with TRBD1. Trimming took 4 bases from V and 10 from J; bases not matched to a gene: 7. Germline V gene sequence: CDR1 GTSNPN, CDR2 SVGIG (reference sequence). The CDR3 contains 13 residues. CDR3 sequence: CAWKRQGDSPLHF. CDR3 bases: TGTGCCTGGAAAAGACAGGGTGACTCACCCCTCCACTTT.

The rearrangement joins TRBV4-1 to TRBJ1-5; 7 nucleotides line up with TRBD1. Germline CDR1 MGHRA, CDR2 YSYEKL. The ends lost 0 bases at V and 7 bases at J; junction bases unmatched: 9. CDR3 size: 16 residues. The CDR3 DNA reads TGCGCCAGCAGCCAAGAATGGAGACAGGGACCGCAGCCCCAGCATTTT. The encoded protein is CASSQEWRQGPQPQHF.

The rearrangement links TRBV6-5 to TRBJ2-5; maybe TRBD1 (6 bases). CDR1 MNHEY and CDR2 SVGAGI come from the germline V gene. V lost 2 bases, J lost 4 bases, and 11 bases lay in between. This CDR3 contains 14 residues. DNA of the CDR3: TGTGCCAGCAGTTACACCGGGACACCAGAGACCCAGTACTTC. This codes for CASSYTGTPETQYF.

The chain is built from TRBV9 and TRBJ2-5, with D possibly TRBD2 on 6 matching bases. The J call is doubtful: the DNA matches TRBJ2-7 better. Germline values: CDR1 SGDLS, CDR2 YYNGEE. CDR3 length: 16 amino acids. DNA of the CDR3: TGTGCCAGCAGCAAGGACGGGACTCCGCTCCTCTACGAGCAGTACTTC. As protein: CASSKDGTPLLYEQYF.

The chain joins TRBV5-6 to TRBJ2-2; TRBD2 agrees at 8 bases. Germline trimming cut 4 bases from V and 1 base from J; bases unmatched to any gene: 3. Germline loops: CDR1 SGHDT, CDR2 YYEEEE. The CDR3 runs 15 residues. CDR3 sequence: CASSLGLENTGELFF. The CDR3 DNA is TGTGCCAGCAGCCTGGGACTAGAGAACACCGGGGAGCTGTTTTTT.

The chain links TRBV27 to TRBJ1-2; D unclear. V lost 5 bases, J lost 1 base, and 8 bases lay in between. The CDR3 totals 13 residues. Per the germline V gene, CDR1 is MNHEY and CDR2 is SMNVEV (reference sequence). In DNA form, the CDR3 reads TGTGCCAGCAGTCCCGGGTTTAACTATGGCTACACCTTC. Translating it yields CASSPGFNYGYTF.

The chain employs TRBV9 and TRBJ2-2; 9 nucleotides align to TRBD2. The germline gives CDR1 SGDLS, CDR2 YYNGEE. With V trimmed by 0 bases and J by 3 bases, 3 bases remained unmatched. This CDR3 contains 16 residues. The CDR3 DNA is TGTGCCAGCAGCGTAGACAGCGGGAGGTACACCGGGGAGCTGTTTTTT. Translation gives CASSVDSGRYTGELFF.

The gene calls are TRBV21-1 and TRBJ2-1; TRBD2, the D gene given by the table, was not confirmed from the DNA. TRBV21-1 is described as a pseudogene. The CDR3 is 15 amino acids. CDR3 nucleotide sequence: TGTGCCAGCAGCAAGCGGGGGGGCTCCTACAATGAGCAGTTCTTC. Translated, it gives CASSKRGGSYNEQFF.

This chain joins TRBV6-5 and TRBJ2-3, with 10 positions matching TRBD2. The CDR3 covers 15 residues. Germline V CDR1 and CDR2: MNHEY, SVGAGI. The J segment lost 4 bases and the V segment lost 6 bases, leaving 7 bases of the junction unmatched. The CDR3 loop is CASRGTSAGADTQYF. CDR3 coding DNA: TGTGCCAGCAGGGGGACTAGCGCTGGCGCAGATACGCAGTATTTT.

V and J are TRBV28 and TRBJ2-2; 10 positions agree with TRBD2. This CDR3 comprises 17 residues. Losses at the gene ends were 7 bases for V and 5 bases for J; bases not matched to a gene: 13. In germline, CDR1 is MDHEN, CDR2 SYDVKM. In DNA, the CDR3 is TGTGCCAGCACCTACGAGTGGCTAGCGGGAGTTACCGGGGAGCTGTTTTTT. Its protein is CASTYEWLAGVTGELFF.

The chain uses TRBV10-2 and TRBJ2-5, with 7 nucleotides matching TRBD1. CDR1 is WSHSY and CDR2 is SAAADI in the germline V gene. This CDR3 has 13 residues. V shed 5 bases, J shed 2 bases, and the junction held 2 bases outside the gene matches. CDR3 loop: CASSTGVQETQYF. CDR3 nucleotides: TGCGCCAGCAGTACAGGGGTTCAAGAGACCCAGTACTTC.

V gene TRBV28 combines with J gene TRBJ1-3, with 9 bases identical to TRBD1. There are 15 residues in the CDR3. V trimming: 8 bases; J trimming: 1 base; junction bases outside the gene matches: 6. The germline gives CDR1 MDHEN, CDR2 SYDVKM. The CDR3 here is CASYPGTGSGNTIYF. In DNA form, the CDR3 reads TGTGCCAGCTACCCCGGGACAGGGTCTGGAAACACCATATATTTT. Full variable domain (missing parts from reference TRBV28 and TRBJ1-3): DVKVTQSSRYLVKRTGEKVFLECVQDMDHENMFWYRQDPGLGLRLIYFSYDVKMKEKGDIPEGYSVSREKKERFSLILESASTNQTSMYLCASYPGTGSGNTIYFGEGSWLTVV.

The chain links TRBV5-1 to TRBJ2-5, with 9 bases lining up with TRBD2. The CDR3 runs 16 residues. The germline CDR1 and CDR2 sequences are SGHRS and YFSETQ. V was clipped by 4 bases and J by 11 bases; unmatched bases: 18. The CDR3 here is CASSPSVAGGPGEQYF. In DNA form, the CDR3 reads TGCGCCAGCAGCCCCAGCGTGGCGGGAGGGCCCGGGGAGCAGTACTTC.

The chain is built from TRBV4-1 and TRBJ2-1, with 8 bases fitting TRBD2. The CDR3 has 14 residues. The germline gives CDR1 MGHRA, CDR2 YSYEKL. Trimming at V came to 4 bases and at J to 7 bases, leaving 6 bases not matched to a gene. CDR3 nucleotide sequence: TGCGCCAGCAGCCTACCGGGAGGGAGAAATGAGCAGTTCTTC. Translated, it gives CASSLPGGRNEQFF.

This clone was picked up one time. The chain joins TRBV6-6 to TRBJ1-1; unclear D gene. The CDR3 loop spans 12 amino acids. The germline CDR1 and CDR2 sequences are MNHNY and SVGAGI (reference sequence). The V and J ends lost 8 bases and 1 base respectively, with 8 bases between them. The CDR3 protein is CASGPKNTEAFF. CDR3 sequence (DNA): TGTGCCAGCGGTCCCAAGAACACTGAAGCTTTCTTT.